This T cell receptor (beta chain) emerged from a study of cytomegalovirus exposure and HLA in healthy donors. V lost 2 bases and J lost 8, with 12 bases in between. Germline CDR1 and CDR2: SEHNR and FQNEAQ (reference sequence). The CDR3 covers 14 residues. PCR involved 60 Vbeta and 13 Jbeta primers. TCRdb's table, derived via immunoSEQ multiplex PCR, lists solely in-frame clones and lacks some. The repertoire holds some 150,000 clones, with 60% to 80% as singletons. The source material was PBMCs. This sequence joins TRBV7-9 and TRBJ1-4, with D hard to call. This TCR derives from a man aged 35 to 55 in good health and CMV-seropositive. CDR3 DNA sequence: TGTGCCAGCAGCTTAAGGTCGGCAGGCGAAAAACTGTTTTTT. Residues: CASSLRSAGEKLFF.